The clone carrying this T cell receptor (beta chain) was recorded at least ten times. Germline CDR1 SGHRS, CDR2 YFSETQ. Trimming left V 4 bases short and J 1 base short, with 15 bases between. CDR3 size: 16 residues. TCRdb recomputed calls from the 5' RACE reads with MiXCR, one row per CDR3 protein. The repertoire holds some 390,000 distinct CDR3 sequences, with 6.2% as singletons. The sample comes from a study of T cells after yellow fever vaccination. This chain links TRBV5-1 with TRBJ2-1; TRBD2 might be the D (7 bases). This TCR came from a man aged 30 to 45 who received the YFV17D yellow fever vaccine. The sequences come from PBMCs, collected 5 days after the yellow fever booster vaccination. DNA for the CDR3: TGCGCCAGCAGCCCGGGGGGCGGGCAATCCTACAATGAGCAGTTCTTC. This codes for CASSPGGGQSYNEQFF.